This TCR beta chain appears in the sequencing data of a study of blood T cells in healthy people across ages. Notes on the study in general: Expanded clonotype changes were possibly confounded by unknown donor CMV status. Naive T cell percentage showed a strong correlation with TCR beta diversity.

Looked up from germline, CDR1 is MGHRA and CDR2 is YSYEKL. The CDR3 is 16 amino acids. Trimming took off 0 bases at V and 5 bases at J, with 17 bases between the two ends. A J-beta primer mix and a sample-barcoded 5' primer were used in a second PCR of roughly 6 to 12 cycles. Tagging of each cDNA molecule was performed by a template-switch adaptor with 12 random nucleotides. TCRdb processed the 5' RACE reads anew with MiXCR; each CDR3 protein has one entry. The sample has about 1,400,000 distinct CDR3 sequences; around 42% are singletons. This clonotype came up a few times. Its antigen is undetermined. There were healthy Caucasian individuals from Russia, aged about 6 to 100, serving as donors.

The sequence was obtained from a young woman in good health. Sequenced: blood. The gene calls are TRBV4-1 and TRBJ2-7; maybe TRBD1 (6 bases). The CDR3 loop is CASSQEGGRIRNEQYF. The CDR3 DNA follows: TGCGCCAGCAGCCAAGAAGGGGGTCGGATCCGGAACGAGCAGTACTTC.